The present entry profiles one T cell receptor (beta chain) with its context. Antigen specificity is unknown. This entry belongs to a study of T cell repertoires in cytomegalovirus infection. Study information: Through public TCR beta signatures, both CMV infection and matching HLA type were indicated. Findings of the study overall: People with CMV and the relevant HLA were identified by cumulative public TCR beta family frequency. HLA-C-restricted CMV clonotypes gave the most frequent clonotype in two of eight donors.

The CDR3 extends over 13 amino acids. V shed 7 bases and J shed 5 bases, with 14 bases lying between them. TCRdb called the reads again in MiXCR, with one record for every CDR3 protein. In the table there are some 680,000 distinct CDR3 sequences, roughly 36% of which are singletons. Sequencing was carried out using PBMCs. The TCR was taken from a human donor in good health (CMV status not recorded). Some clones in this sample may be carry-over from other donors' samples. This sequence joins TRBV12-3 or TRBV12-4 and TRBJ1-1; TRBD1 might be the D (5 bases). The CDR3 DNA is TGTGCCAGCAACGCAAGGGGCTCAACTGAAGCTTTCTTT. It encodes CASNARGSTEAFF.